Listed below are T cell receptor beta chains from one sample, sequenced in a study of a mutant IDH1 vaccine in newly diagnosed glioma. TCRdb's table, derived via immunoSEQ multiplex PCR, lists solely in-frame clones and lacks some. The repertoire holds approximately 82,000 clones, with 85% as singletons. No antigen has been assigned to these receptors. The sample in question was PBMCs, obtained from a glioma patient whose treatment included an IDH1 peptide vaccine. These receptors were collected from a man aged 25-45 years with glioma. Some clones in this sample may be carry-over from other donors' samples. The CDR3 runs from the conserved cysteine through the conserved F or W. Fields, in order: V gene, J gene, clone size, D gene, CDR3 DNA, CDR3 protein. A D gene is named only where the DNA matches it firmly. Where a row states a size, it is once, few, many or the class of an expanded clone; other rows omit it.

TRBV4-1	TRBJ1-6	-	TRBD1	TGCGCCAGCAGCCATACAGGGGATGGTTCACCCCTCCACTTT	CASSHTGDGSPLHF
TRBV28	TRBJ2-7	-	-	TGTGCCAGCAGCTCAACAGACAGGCTCTACGAGCAGTACTTC	CASSSTDRLYEQYF
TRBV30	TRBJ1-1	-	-	TGTGCCTGGAGTGTGGCCGGGAGGTCTGAAGCTTTCTTT	CAWSVAGRSEAFF
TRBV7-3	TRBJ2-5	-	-	TGTGCCAGCAGCTTAACCCCTCCGGGAGAGACCCAGTACTTC	CASSLTPPGETQYF
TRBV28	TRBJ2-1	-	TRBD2	TGTGCCAGCAGTTGGGGGACTAGCGCTTACAATGAGCAGTTCTTC	CASSWGTSAYNEQFF
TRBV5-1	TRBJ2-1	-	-	TGCGCCAGCAGTGTACAGTTCGAGCAGTTCTTC	CASSVQFEQFF
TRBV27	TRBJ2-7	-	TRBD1	TGTGCCAGCAGGACGACAGGGATCAACGAGCAGTACTTC	CASRTTGINEQYF
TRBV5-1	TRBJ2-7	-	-	TGCGCCAGCAGCTTGGAAGGCGAGCAGTACTTC	CASSLEGEQYF
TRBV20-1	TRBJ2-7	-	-	TGCAGTGCCTTACTTGACGAGCAGTACTTC	CSALLDEQYF
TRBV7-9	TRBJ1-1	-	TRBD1	TGTGCCAGCAGCATCGGACAGGGCGCGAACACTGAAGCTTTCTTT	CASSIGQGANTEAFF
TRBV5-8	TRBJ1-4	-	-	TGTGCCAGCAGCTTGGGAGGCCTGGCAACTAATGAAAAACTGTTTTTT	CASSLGGLATNEKLFF
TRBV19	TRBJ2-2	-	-	TGTGCCAGTAGCCAATTTGCGGGGGAGCTGTTTTTT	CASSQFAGELFF
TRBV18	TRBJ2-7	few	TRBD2	TGTGCCAGCTCACCCCGGGGGGGCAATGGCTCCTACGAGCAGTACTTC	CASSPRGGNGSYEQYF
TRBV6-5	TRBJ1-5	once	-	TGTGCCAGCAGTTCACCTCCCGACAGCAGACAGCCCCAGCATTTT	CASSSPPDSRQPQHF
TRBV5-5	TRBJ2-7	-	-	TGTGCCAGCAGCTCCGTGCGCCACAGGTACGAGCAGTACTTC	CASSSVRHRYEQYF
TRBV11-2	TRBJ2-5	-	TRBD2	TGTGCCAGCAGCTTTTCGGCGGGGGGACAAGAGACCCAGTACTTC	CASSFSAGGQETQYF
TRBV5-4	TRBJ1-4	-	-	TGTGCCAGCAGCATCCAACCACACGGGGAAAAACTGTTTTTT	CASSIQPHGEKLFF
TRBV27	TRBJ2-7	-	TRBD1	TGTGCCAGCAGTTCAGACAGGGCTCGGGACGAGCAGTACTTC	CASSSDRARDEQYF
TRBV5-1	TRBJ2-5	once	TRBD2	TGCGCCAGCAGCTTAGCGGGGGGGCCGGAGGAGACCCAGTACTTC	CASSLAGGPEETQYF
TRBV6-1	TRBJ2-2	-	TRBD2	TGTGCCAGCAGCGTAGCGGGAGACACCGGGGAGCTGTTTTTT	CASSVAGDTGELFF
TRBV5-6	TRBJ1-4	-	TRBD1	TGTGCCAGCAGCTTACAGGGGCGTGAAAAACTGTTTTTT	CASSLQGREKLFF
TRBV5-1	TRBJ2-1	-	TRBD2	TGCGCCAGCAGTAGCGGGAGAGGTAAACCTGAGCAGTTCTTC	CASSSGRGKPEQFF
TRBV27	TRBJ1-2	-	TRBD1	TGTGCCAGCAGATTGACAGGGTACTATGGCTACACCTTC	CASRLTGYYGYTF
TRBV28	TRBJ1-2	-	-	TGTGCCAGCAGCTTTTCGGGGGTTCAGGATGGCTACACCTTC	CASSFSGVQDGYTF
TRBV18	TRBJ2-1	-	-	TGTGCCAGCTCACGGAGACAGGAAATTCACAATGAGCAGTTCTTC	CASSRRQEIHNEQFF
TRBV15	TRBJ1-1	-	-	TGTGCCACCAGCAGAGATATTGGGACTTGGGGTAGCTTTGAAGCTTTCTTT	CATSRDIGTWGSFEAFF
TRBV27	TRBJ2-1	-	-	TGTGCCAGCGTTCGCTTGGGGAGCGGCTACAATGAGCAGTTCTTC	CASVRLGSGYNEQFF
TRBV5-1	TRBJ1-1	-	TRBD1	TGCGCCAGCAGCTTTCGGACAGGAGGGACTGAAGCTTTCTTT	CASSFRTGGTEAFF
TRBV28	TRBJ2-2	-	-	TGTGCCAGCACCCCGGGTCGAGCCGGGGAGCTGTTTTTT	CASTPGRAGELFF
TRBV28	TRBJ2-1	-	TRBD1	TGTGCCAGCACCGGAGGACAGGAGAGGTACAATGAGCAGTTCTTC	CASTGGQERYNEQFF
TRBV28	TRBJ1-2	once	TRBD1	TGTGCCAGCAGTCGTTTAGACAGGGGGCTAGGTAACTATGGCTACACCTTC	CASSRLDRGLGNYGYTF
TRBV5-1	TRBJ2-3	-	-	TGCGCCAGCAGCTTGGGACCCCGGAGCGATACGCAGTATTTT	CASSLGPRSDTQYF
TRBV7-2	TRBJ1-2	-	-	TGTGCCAGCAGCTTAGCCACATCTCCATCCCAAGCTAACTATGGCTACACCTTC	CASSLATSPSQANYGYTF
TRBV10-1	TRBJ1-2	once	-	TGCGCCAGCAGTGAGGGCATCAACTATGGCTACACCTTC	CASSEGINYGYTF
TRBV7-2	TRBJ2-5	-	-	TGTGCCAGCAGCTTTCGAGCGGGCTCGGAGACCCAGTACTTC	CASSFRAGSETQYF
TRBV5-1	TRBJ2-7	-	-	TGCGCCAGCAGCTTGACCGACAGCTACGAGCAGTACTTC	CASSLTDSYEQYF
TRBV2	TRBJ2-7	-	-	TGTGCCAGCAGCGGGGAAACAAGCTCCTACGAGCAGTACTTC	CASSGETSSYEQYF
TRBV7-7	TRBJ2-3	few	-	TGTGCCAGCAGCCCTCTTACTTCCGATACGCAGTATTTT	CASSPLTSDTQYF
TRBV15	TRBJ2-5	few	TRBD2	TGTGCCACCAGCAGAGGGGGAGGGGAGACCCAGTACTTC	CATSRGGGETQYF
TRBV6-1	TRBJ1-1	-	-	TGTGCCAGCACGTGCCGGGGGCTATTGAACACTGAAGCTTTCTTT	CASTCRGLLNTEAFF
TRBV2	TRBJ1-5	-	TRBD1	TGTGCCAGCAGGGGGACAGGGAGCGGCAATCAGCCCCAGCATTTT	CASRGTGSGNQPQHF
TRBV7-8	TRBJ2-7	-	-	TGTGCCAGCAGCTTAGCGGGGGACTCCCACTACGAGCAGTACTTC	CASSLAGDSHYEQYF
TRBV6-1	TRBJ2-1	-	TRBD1	TGTGCCAGCAGCGGGACAGCGTACAATGAGCAGTTCTTC	CASSGTAYNEQFF
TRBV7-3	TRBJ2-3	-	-	TGTGCCAGCAGCTTAAGTCGGGGAAGCACAGATACGCAGTATTTT	CASSLSRGSTDTQYF
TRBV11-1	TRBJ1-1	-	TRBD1	TGTGCCAGCAGCTCCCTGGCAGGGGGTTTTACTGAAGCTTTCTTT	CASSSLAGGFTEAFF
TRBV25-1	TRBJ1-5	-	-	TGTGCCAGCAGTGAATCAGGGGTCAATCAGCCCCAGCATTTT	CASSESGVNQPQHF
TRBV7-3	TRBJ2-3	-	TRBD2	TGTGCCAGCGGGAGTGTAGCGGGATCTAGGCGGGCGCAGTATTTT	CASGSVAGSRRAQYF
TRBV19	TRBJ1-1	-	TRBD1	TGTGCCAGTAGGATCAGACAGGGAATCCACACTGAAGCTTTCTTT	CASRIRQGIHTEAFF
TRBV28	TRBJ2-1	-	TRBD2	TGTGCCAGCAGCTTACTAGCGGGGGGGTTTAATGAGCAGTTCTTC	CASSLLAGGFNEQFF